These 14 T cell receptor beta chains were all obtained from the same sample, sequenced in a study of vaccination effects on CD4 cells after COVID-19. TCRdb's copy holds only in-frame clones and misses some; the assay was immunoSEQ multiplex PCR. The data show tens of thousands of clones, 74% seen once. Antigen-specific CD4+ T cells were first expanded with viral peptide pools by the ViraFEST assay and only then sequenced. On day 10 of culture, CD4+ T cells were separated out. The participants, recipients of two vaccine doses, got either BNT162b2 or mRNA-1273. These receptors have no identified antigens. This material consisted of CD4+ T cells from PBMCs cultured with HCoV-229E spike peptides, taken after COVID-19 vaccination. The receptors shown here come from a human donor who received a COVID-19 vaccine.

This clone was detected only a few times. The CDR3 region is CASSDRTGPQETQYF. In nucleotides, the CDR3 is TGTGCCAGCAGCGACAGGACAGGCCCACAAGAGACCCAGTACTTC. This rearrangement joins TRBV9 to TRBJ2-5; 7 bases align to TRBD1. This CDR3 has 15 residues. Germline loops: CDR1 SGDLS, CDR2 YYNGEE. The V segment lost 3 bases and the J segment 2 bases; nucleotides outside the gene matches: 7.

The chain couples TRBV6-2 or TRBV6-3 to TRBJ2-7; weak D call: TRBD1 (6 bases). Trimming cost V 6 bases and J 4 bases, with 19 bases left between them. The germline gives CDR1 MNHEY, CDR2 SVGEGT. The CDR3 sequence is 15 residues long. The CDR3 sequence is CASSTPGGRGYEQYV. The CDR3 bases are TGTGCCAGCAGCACCCCGGGTGGCAGGGGTTACGAGCAGTACGTC.

This clone was recorded a few times. This chain links TRBV9 with TRBJ1-1; D may be TRBD1 (5 bases). Trimming shortened V by 4 bases and J by 4 bases, and 17 bases separated the two germline ends. Germline CDR1 SGDLS, CDR2 YYNGEE. The CDR3 covers 15 residues. The CDR3 loop reads CASSTLGQGVTEAFF. The CDR3 nucleotides are TGTGCCAGCAGCACTTTGGGGCAGGGAGTCACTGAAGCTTTCTTT. The entire variable domain, with the rest obtained from reference TRBV9 and TRBJ1-1, is as follows: DSGVTQTPKHLITATGQRVTLRCSPRSGDLSVYWYQQSLDQGLQFLIQYYNGEERAKGNILERFSAQQFPDLHSELNLSSLELGDSALYFCASSTLGQGVTEAFFGQGTRLTVV.

This clone appeared a few times. CDR3 DNA: TGCGCCAGCAGCGTGACGTGGAGCTATGGCTACACCTTC. This encodes CASSVTWSYGYTF. The V gene is TRBV5-1, the J gene TRBJ1-2; no clear D. Germline V gene sequence: CDR1 SGHRS, CDR2 YFSETQ. The CDR3 length is 13 residues. The V end was cut by 4 bases, the J end by 4 bases, with 11 bases between.

This clone was observed a handful of times. The rearrangement links TRBV10-3 to TRBJ1-1; D gene unclear. The V end was cut by 4 bases, the J end by 9 bases, with 12 bases between. From germline, CDR1 is ENHRY and CDR2 SYGVKD. The CDR3 is 12 residues long. As DNA, the CDR3 is TGTGCCATCAGTGTAATGGGCAGGCAAGCTTTCTTT. It yields the protein CAISVMGRQAFF.

In DNA, the CDR3 is TGCAGCGCAGATATGAATTACAATGAGCAGTTCTTC. Its translation: CSADMNYNEQFF. The chain is built from TRBV29-1 and TRBJ2-1; no clear D gene. Germline V gene data show CDR1 as SQVTM and CDR2 as ANQGSEA. Trimming stripped 7 bases from V and 4 bases from J, with 11 bases between. The CDR3 sequence is 12 residues long.

V and J are TRBV6-2 or TRBV6-3 and TRBJ2-3; 8 bases align to TRBD2. V gave up 6 bases and J gave up 4 bases; unmatched junction bases: 12. CDR3 length: 16 amino acids. Looked up from germline, CDR1 is MNHEY and CDR2 is SVGEGT. The CDR3 DNA follows: TGTGCCAGCAGCCCCTCCCGAACGGGGGGGCCAGATACGCAGTATTTT. This encodes CASSPSRTGGPDTQYF.

The rearrangement joins TRBV4-2 to TRBJ2-5; TRBD2 aligns across 11 bases. The CDR3 runs 19 residues. J was trimmed by 5 bases and V by 0 bases; bases with no gene match: 14. In germline, CDR1 is LGHNA, CDR2 YNFKEQ. In nucleotides, the CDR3 is TGTGCCAGCAGCCAAGATGGTAGCGGGGGGGCGGTGAACCCCGAGACCCAGTACTTC. Translation: CASSQDGSGGAVNPETQYF.

This chain uses TRBV6-2 or TRBV6-3 with TRBJ1-1; 7 bases line up with TRBD1. With V trimmed by 5 bases and J by 0 bases, 12 bases remained unmatched. The CDR3 consists of 17 residues. The germline V gene encodes CDR1 MNHEY and CDR2 SVGEGT. In DNA, the CDR3 is TGTGCCAGCAGTGTCCGGGACAGCAACCCCATGAACACTGAAGCTTTCTTT. This gives the protein CASSVRDSNPMNTEAFF.

CDR3 sequence: CASRNGDYEQYV. The DNA of the CDR3 is TGTGCCAGCAGAAACGGGGATTACGAGCAGTACGTC. The V gene is TRBV6-5, the J gene TRBJ2-7; D is possibly TRBD2 (5 bases). The CDR3 consists of 12 residues. V was trimmed by 6 bases and J by 4 bases, leaving 10 bases between them. CDR1 MNHEY and CDR2 SVGAGI come from the germline V gene.

The chain employs TRBV6-2 or TRBV6-3 and TRBJ1-5; D is ambiguous. Germline values: CDR1 MNHEY, CDR2 SVGEGT. With 5 bases removed from V and 0 bases from J, the gap between germline ends came to 11 bases. CDR3 length: 15 residues. The DNA of the CDR3 is TGTGCCAGCAGTCCCTGGAGGGATAGCAATCAGCCCCAGCATTTT. Residues: CASSPWRDSNQPQHF.

The rearrangement joins TRBV12-5 to TRBJ1-3; maybe TRBD1 (5 bases). The CDR3 runs to 16 residues. CDR1 and CDR2 (germline): LGHNT, FRNRAP. V lost 2 bases to trimming and J lost 2 bases, with 13 bases between them. DNA of the CDR3: TGTGCTAGTGGTTTGATCAGGGCTACACCTGGAAACACCATATATTTT. Protein: CASGLIRATPGNTIYF.

The chain links TRBV6-2 or TRBV6-3 to TRBJ1-3; D call uncertain. The CDR3 consists of 16 residues. Trimming cost V 2 bases and J 0 bases, with 11 bases left between them. Germline V gives CDR1 MNHEY, CDR2 SVGEGT. The CDR3 DNA sequence: TGTGCCAGCAGTTACATTCCGGTGAGCTCTGGAAACACCATATATTTT. Protein: CASSYIPVSSGNTIYF.

This chain joins TRBV7-9 and TRBJ2-2; 7 bases are a match to TRBD2. CDR1 and CDR2 from the germline V gene are SEHNR and FQNEAQ (reference sequence). V trimming: 6 bases; J trimming: 0 bases; junction bases outside the gene matches: 4. The length of the CDR3 is 15 residues. DNA for the CDR3: TGTGCCAGCAGTTCGACTAGCACGAACACCGGGGAGCTGTTTTTT. Translating gives CASSSTSTNTGELFF.